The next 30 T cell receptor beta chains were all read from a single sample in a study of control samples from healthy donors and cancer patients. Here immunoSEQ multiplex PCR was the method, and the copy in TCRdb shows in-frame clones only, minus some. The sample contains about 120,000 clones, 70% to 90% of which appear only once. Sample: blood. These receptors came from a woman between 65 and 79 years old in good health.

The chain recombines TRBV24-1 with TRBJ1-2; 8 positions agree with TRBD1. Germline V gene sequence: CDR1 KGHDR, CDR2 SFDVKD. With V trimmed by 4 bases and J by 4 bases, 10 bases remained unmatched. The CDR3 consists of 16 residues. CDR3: CATSDSGQGQGYGYTF. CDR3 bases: TGTGCCACCAGTGACTCCGGACAGGGTCAGGGCTATGGCTACACCTTC.

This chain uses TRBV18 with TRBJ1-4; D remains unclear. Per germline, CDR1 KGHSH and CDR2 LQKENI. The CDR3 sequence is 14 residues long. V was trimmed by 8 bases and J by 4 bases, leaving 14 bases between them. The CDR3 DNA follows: TGTGCCAGCCCAATAGGGCCCCTTAATGAAAAACTGTTTTTT. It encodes CASPIGPLNEKLFF.

This CDR3 is CASSEGRRESPLHF. The CDR3 DNA reads TGTGCCAGCAGTGAAGGAAGAAGGGAGTCACCCCTCCACTTT. The chain links TRBV2 to TRBJ1-6; D uncertain. The CDR3 extends over 14 amino acids. The germline gives CDR1 SNHLY, CDR2 FYNNEI. Trimming left V 1 base short and J 10 bases short, with 11 bases between.

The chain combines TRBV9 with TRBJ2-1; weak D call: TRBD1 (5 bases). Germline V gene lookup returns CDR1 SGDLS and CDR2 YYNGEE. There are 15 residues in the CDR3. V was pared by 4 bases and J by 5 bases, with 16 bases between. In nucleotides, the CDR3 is TGTGCCAGCAGCCCCCAGGGTGTCGACGACAATGAGCAGTTCTTC. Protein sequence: CASSPQGVDDNEQFF. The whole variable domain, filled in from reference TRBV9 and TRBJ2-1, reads DSGVTQTPKHLITATGQRVTLRCSPRSGDLSVYWYQQSLDQGLQFLIQYYNGEERAKGNILERFSAQQFPDLHSELNLSSLELGDSALYFCASSPQGVDDNEQFFGPGTRLTVL.

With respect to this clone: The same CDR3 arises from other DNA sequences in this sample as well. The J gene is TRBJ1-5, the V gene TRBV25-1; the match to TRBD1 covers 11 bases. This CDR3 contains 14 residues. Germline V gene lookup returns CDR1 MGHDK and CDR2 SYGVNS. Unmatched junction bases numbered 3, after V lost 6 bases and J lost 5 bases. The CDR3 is CASSGQGADQPQHF. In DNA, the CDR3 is TGTGCCAGCAGCGGACAGGGGGCCGATCAGCCCCAGCATTTT.

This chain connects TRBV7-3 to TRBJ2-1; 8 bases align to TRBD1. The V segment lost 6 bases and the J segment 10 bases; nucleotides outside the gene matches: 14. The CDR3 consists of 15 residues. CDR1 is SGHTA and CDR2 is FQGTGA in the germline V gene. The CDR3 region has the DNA TGTGCCAGCAGTCCAGGGCAGGGGGCCTGGGAGGAGCAGTTCTTC. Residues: CASSPGQGAWEEQFF. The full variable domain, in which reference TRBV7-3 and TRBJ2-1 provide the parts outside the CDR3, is GAGVSQTPSNKVTEKGKYVELRCDPISGHTALYWYRQSLGQGPEFLIYFQGTGAADDSGLPNDRFFAVRPEGSVSTLKIQRTERGDSAVYLCASSPGQGAWEEQFFGPGTRLTVL.

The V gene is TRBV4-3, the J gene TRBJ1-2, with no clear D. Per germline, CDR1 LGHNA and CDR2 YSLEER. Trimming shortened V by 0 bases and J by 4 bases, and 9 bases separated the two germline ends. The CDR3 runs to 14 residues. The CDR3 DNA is TGCGCCAGCAGCCAAGAGCGTGCAGGCTATGGCTACACCTTC. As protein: CASSQERAGYGYTF.

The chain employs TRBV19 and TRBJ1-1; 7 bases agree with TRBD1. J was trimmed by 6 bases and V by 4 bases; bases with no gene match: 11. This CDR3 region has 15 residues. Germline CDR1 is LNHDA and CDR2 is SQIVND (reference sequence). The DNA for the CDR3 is TGTGCCAGTAGTACCCGACAGGGTAGGCACCCTGAAGCTTTCTTT. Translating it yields CASSTRQGRHPEAFF.

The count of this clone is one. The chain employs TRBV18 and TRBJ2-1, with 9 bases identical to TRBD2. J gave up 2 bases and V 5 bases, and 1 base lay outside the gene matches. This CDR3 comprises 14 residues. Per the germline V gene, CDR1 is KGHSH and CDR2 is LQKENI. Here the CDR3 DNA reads TGTGCCAGCTCAGGCGGGGGGGCCTACAATGAGCAGTTCTTC. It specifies CASSGGGAYNEQFF.

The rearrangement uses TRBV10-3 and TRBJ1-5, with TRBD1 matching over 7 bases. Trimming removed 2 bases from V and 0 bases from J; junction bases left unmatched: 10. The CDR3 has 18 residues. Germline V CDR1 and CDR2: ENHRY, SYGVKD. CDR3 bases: TGTGCCATCAGTGAGGCCAGCACAGGGGTAAATAGCAATCAGCCCCAGCATTTT. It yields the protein CAISEASTGVNSNQPQHF.

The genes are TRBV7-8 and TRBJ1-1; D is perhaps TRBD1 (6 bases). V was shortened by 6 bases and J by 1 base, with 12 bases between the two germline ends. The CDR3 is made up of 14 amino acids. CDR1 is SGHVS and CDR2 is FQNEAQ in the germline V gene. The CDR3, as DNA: TGTGCCAGCAGTTTTGGGGGCAGGAACACTGAAGCTTTCTTT. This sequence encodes CASSFGGRNTEAFF.

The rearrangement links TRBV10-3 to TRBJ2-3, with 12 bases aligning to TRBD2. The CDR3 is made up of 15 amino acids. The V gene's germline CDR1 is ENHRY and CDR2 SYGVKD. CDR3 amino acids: CPSRLAGEGTDTQYF. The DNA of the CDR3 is TGTCCGTCTCGACTAGCGGGGGAAGGAACAGATACGCAGTATTTT.

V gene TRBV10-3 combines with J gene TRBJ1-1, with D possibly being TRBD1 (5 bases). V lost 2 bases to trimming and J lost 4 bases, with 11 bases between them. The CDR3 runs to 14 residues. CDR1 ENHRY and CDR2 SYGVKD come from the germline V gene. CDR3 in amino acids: CAISEPGGGTEAFF. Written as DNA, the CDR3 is TGTGCCATCAGTGAGCCCGGGGGTGGCACTGAAGCTTTCTTT.

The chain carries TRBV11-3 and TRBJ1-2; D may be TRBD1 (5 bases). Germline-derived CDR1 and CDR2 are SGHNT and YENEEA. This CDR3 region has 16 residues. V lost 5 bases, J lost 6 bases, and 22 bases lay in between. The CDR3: CASSPRGGGIKNGYTF. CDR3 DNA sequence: TGTGCCAGCAGCCCCCGCGGGGGGGGAATTAAAAATGGCTACACCTTC. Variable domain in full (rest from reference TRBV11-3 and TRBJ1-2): EAGVVQSPRYKIIEKKQPVAFWCNPISGHNTLYWYLQNLGQGPELLIRYENEEAVDDSQLPKDRFSAERLKGVDSTLKIQPAELGDSAVYLCASSPRGGGIKNGYTFGSGTRLTVV.

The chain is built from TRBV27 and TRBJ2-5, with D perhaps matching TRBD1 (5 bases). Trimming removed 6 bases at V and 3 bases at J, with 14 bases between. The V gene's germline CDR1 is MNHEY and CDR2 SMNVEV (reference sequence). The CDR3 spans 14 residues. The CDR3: CASSGQGSEETQYF. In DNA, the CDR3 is TGTGCCAGCAGCGGCCAGGGATCAGAAGAGACCCAGTACTTC.

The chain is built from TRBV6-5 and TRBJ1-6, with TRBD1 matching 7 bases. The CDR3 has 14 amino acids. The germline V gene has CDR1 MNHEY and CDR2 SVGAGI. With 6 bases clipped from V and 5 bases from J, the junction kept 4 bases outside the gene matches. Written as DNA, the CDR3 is TGTGCCAGCAGCGCCGGGACAGATAATTCACCCCTCCACTTT. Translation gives CASSAGTDNSPLHF.

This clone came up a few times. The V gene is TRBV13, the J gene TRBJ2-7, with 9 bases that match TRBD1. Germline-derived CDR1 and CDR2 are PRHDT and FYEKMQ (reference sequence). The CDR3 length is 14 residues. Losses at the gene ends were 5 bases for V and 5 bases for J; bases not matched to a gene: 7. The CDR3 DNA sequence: TGTGCCAGCAGCGACAGGGGGTTTCGCGACGAGCAGTACTTC. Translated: CASSDRGFRDEQYF.

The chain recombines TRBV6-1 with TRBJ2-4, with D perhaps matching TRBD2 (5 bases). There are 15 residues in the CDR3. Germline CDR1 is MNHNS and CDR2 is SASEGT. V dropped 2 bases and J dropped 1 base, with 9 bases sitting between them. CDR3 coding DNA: TGTGCCAGCAGTGAAATTGGCGGGGCCAAAAACATTCAGTACTTC. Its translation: CASSEIGGAKNIQYF.

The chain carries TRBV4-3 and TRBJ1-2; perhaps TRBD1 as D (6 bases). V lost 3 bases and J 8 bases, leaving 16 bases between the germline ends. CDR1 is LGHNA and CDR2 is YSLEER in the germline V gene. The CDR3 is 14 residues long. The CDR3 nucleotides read TGCGCCAGCAGCCAGGTCCTAGGGGGGAGAGGCTACACCTTC. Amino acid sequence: CASSQVLGGRGYTF.

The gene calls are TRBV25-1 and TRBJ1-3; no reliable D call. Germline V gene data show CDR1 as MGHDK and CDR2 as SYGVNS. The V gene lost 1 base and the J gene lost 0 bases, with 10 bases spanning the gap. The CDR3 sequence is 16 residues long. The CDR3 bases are TGTGCCAGCAGTGAATTGGGAGCCTACTCTGGAAACACCATATATTTT. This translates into CASSELGAYSGNTIYF.

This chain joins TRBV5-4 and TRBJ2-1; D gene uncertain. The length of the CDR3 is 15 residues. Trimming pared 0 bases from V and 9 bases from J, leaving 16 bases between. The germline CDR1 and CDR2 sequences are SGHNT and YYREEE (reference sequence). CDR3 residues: CASSLVFGPRSEQFF. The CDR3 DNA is TGTGCCAGCAGCTTGGTCTTTGGGCCCCGCAGTGAGCAGTTCTTC. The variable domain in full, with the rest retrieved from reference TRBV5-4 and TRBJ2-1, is ETGVTQSPTHLIKTRGQQVTLRCSSQSGHNTVSWYQQALGQGPQFIFQYYREEENGRGNFPPRFSGLQFPNYSSELNVNALELDDSALYLCASSLVFGPRSEQFFGPGTRLTVL.

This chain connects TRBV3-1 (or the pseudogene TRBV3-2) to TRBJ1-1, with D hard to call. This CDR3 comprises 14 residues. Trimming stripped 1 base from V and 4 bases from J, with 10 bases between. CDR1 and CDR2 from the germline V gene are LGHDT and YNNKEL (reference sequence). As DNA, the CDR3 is TGTGCCAGCAGCCAAGCTTGGACCCTCACTGAAGCTTTCTTT. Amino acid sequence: CASSQAWTLTEAFF.

Here the CDR3 reads CASSHAGTGDNYGYTF. DNA of the CDR3: TGTGCCAGCAGCCATGCCGGGACAGGGGACAACTATGGCTACACCTTC. The chain links TRBV3-1 (or the pseudogene TRBV3-2) to TRBJ1-2, with TRBD1 identical over 10 bases. From germline, CDR1 is LGHDT and CDR2 YNNKEL (reference sequence). The CDR3 extends over 16 amino acids. The V and J ends lost 3 bases and 2 bases, in that order; junction bases with no gene match: 6.

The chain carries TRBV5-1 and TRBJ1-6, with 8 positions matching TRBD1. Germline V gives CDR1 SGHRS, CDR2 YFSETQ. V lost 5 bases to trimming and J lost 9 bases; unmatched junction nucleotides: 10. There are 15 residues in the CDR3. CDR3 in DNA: TGCGCCAGCAGTCAAGGACAGGGAGGTCTTTCACCCCTCCACTTT. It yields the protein CASSQGQGGLSPLHF.

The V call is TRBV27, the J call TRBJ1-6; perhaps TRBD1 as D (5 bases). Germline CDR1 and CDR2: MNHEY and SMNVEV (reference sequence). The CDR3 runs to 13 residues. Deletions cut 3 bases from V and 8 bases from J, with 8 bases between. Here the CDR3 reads CASSFQGDSPLHF. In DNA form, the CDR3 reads TGTGCCAGCAGTTTTCAGGGTGATTCACCCCTCCACTTT.

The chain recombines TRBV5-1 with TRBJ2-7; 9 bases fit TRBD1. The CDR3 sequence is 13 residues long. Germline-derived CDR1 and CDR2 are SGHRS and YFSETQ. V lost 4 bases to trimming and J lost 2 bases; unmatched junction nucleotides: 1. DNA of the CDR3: TGCGCCAGCAGCAGGACAGGGGCCTACGAGCAGTACTTC. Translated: CASSRTGAYEQYF.

CDR3 protein: CASTLSGGPDTQYF. Here the CDR3 DNA reads TGTGCCAGCACTCTTAGCGGGGGCCCAGATACGCAGTATTTT. This chain uses TRBV9 with TRBJ2-3; 9 bases map to TRBD2. The CDR3 length is 14 residues. The germline gives CDR1 SGDLS, CDR2 YYNGEE. The ends lost 6 bases at V and 4 bases at J; junction bases unmatched: 6.

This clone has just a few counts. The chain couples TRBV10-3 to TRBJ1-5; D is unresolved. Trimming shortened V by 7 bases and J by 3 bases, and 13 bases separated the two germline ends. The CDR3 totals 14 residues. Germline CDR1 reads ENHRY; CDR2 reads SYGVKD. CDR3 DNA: TGTGCCATCAAAGGACGGCTGGACAATCAGCCCCAGCATTTT. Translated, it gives CAIKGRLDNQPQHF.

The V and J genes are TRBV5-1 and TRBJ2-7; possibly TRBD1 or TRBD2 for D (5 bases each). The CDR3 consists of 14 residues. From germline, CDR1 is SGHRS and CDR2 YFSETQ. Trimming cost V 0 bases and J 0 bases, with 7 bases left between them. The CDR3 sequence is CASSLEGSSYEQYF. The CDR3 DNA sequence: TGCGCCAGCAGCTTGGAGGGGAGCTCCTACGAGCAGTACTTC.

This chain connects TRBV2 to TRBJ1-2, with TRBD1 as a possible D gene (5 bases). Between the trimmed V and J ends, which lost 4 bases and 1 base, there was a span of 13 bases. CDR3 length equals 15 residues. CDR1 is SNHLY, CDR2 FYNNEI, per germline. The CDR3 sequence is CASSGVVGGNYGYTF. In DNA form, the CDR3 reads TGTGCCAGCAGTGGGGTGGTGGGGGGTAACTATGGCTACACCTTC.